Presented here are 12 T cell receptor beta chains from one specimen sequenced in a study of blood T cell repertoires in COVID-19. Measured with immunoSEQ multiplex PCR; TCRdb has only the in-frame clones, and not every one. The table lists a few hundred thousand clones, about 89% of them singletons. The sequenced sample was peripheral blood. These TCRs come from a woman in her forties or fifties with acute or convalescent COVID-19.

J is TRBJ2-2 and V is TRBV27; 8 bases fit TRBD2. V lost 7 bases to trimming and J lost 0 bases; unmatched junction nucleotides: 4. CDR1 and CDR2 from the germline V gene are MNHEY and SMNVEV (reference sequence). CDR3 length equals 15 residues. This CDR3 reads CASTLAGTNTGELFF. CDR3 DNA sequence: TGTGCCAGCACCTTAGCGGGGACGAACACCGGGGAGCTGTTTTTT.

This clone has a handful of counts. The rearrangement links TRBV28 to TRBJ1-2; D is unresolved. Germline lookup yields CDR1 MDHEN and CDR2 SYDVKM. This CDR3 is 13 amino acids long. V gave up 6 bases and J gave up 0 bases, with 8 bases separating them. The CDR3 sequence is CASRTDTNYGYTF. The DNA for the CDR3 is TGTGCCAGCAGAACTGACACTAACTATGGCTACACCTTC.

The V call is TRBV18, the J call TRBJ2-1; the D gene is possibly TRBD1 (5 bases). The CDR3 spans 12 residues. V lost 3 bases and J 7 bases, leaving 7 bases between the germline ends. Germline V gene lookup returns CDR1 KGHSH and CDR2 LQKENI. The CDR3 DNA reads TGTGCCAGCTCACCGCCAGGGAATGAGCAGTTCTTC. Translated: CASSPPGNEQFF.

The rearrangement links TRBV7-2 to TRBJ1-3; 7 bases fit TRBD1. Trimming cost V 7 bases and J 3 bases; bases outside gene matches: 12. CDR3 length: 16 amino acids. CDR1 is SGHTA, CDR2 FQGNSA, per germline. The CDR3 region has the DNA TGTGCCAGCACCCCAGCCGGGACAGCATTTGGAAACACCATATATTTT. Translated: CASTPAGTAFGNTIYF.

The V call is TRBV5-1, the J call TRBJ2-7; 9 bases map to TRBD1. Germline CDR1 SGHRS, CDR2 YFSETQ. Trimming at V came to 4 bases and at J to 2 bases, leaving 10 bases not matched to a gene. The CDR3 has 16 residues. CDR3 sequence (DNA): TGCGCCAGCAGCATTACAGGGGGCGCTGACCCCTACGAGCAGTACTTC. Translated: CASSITGGADPYEQYF.

This chain uses TRBV10-3 with TRBJ1-3, with 9 positions matching TRBD1. Unmatched junction bases numbered 15, after V lost 0 bases and J lost 0 bases. The CDR3 is 21 residues long. Germline CDR1 ENHRY, CDR2 SYGVKD. The CDR3 DNA is TGTGCCATCAGTGAGTCGAGAAAGCCGGGACAGGGTGTCAACTCTGGAAACACCATATATTTT. Translating it yields CAISESRKPGQGVNSGNTIYF.

V is TRBV9 and J is TRBJ1-1, with 8 bases identical to TRBD1. Germline loops: CDR1 SGDLS, CDR2 YYNGEE. The CDR3 is 15 amino acids. V lost 0 bases to trimming and J lost 0 bases; unmatched junction nucleotides: 1. The CDR3 nucleotides read TGTGCCAGCAGCGTAGTGACAGGGGTGAACACTGAAGCTTTCTTT. This translates into CASSVVTGVNTEAFF.

This clone was seen a few times. This rearrangement joins TRBV4-1 to TRBJ2-1; TRBD1 aligns across 8 bases. There are 17 residues in the CDR3. Germline trimming cut 4 bases from V and 7 bases from J; bases unmatched to any gene: 15. Germline V gives CDR1 MGHRA, CDR2 YSYEKL. CDR3 sequence reads: CASSRGQADGAQNEQFF. The CDR3 DNA follows: TGCGCCAGCAGCCGGGGACAGGCCGACGGGGCCCAAAATGAGCAGTTCTTC.

The rearrangement links TRBV29-1 to TRBJ1-5; D is perhaps TRBD1 (6 bases). Germline V gene sequence: CDR1 SQVTM, CDR2 ANQGSEA. This CDR3 has 13 residues. Trimming pared 5 bases from V and 4 bases from J, leaving 12 bases between. CDR3 sequence (DNA): TGCAGCGTTTCAGGGACACAAAATCAGCCCCAGCATTTT. Protein sequence: CSVSGTQNQPQHF.

The CDR3 spells CASSLYARMNGYTF. DNA of the CDR3: TGTGCCAGCAGTTTATACGCCAGAATGAATGGCTACACCTTC. The chain links TRBV28 to TRBJ1-2; the D is unclear. The V gene lost 1 base and the J gene lost 6 bases, with 12 bases spanning the gap. CDR3 size: 14 residues. Per germline, CDR1 MDHEN and CDR2 SYDVKM.

The chain links TRBV29-1 to TRBJ2-7; TRBD2 matches at 7 bases. Trimming at V came to 3 bases and at J to 1 base, leaving 6 bases not matched to a gene. Germline lookup yields CDR1 SQVTM and CDR2 ANQGSEA. This CDR3 comprises 14 residues. The CDR3 spells CSVERSSGSYEQYF. CDR3 DNA: TGCAGCGTTGAGAGGTCTAGCGGATCCTACGAGCAGTACTTC.

The chain employs TRBV7-3 and TRBJ2-7; D not certain. This CDR3 contains 13 residues. The germline gives CDR1 SGHTA, CDR2 FQGTGA. V lost 5 bases to trimming and J lost 6 bases, with 14 bases between them. The CDR3 nucleotides read TGTGCCAGCAGCCTGAGACAAGTTAGCGAGCAGTACTTC. Its protein is CASSLRQVSEQYF.